This TCR beta chain stems from a study of cytomegalovirus exposure and HLA in healthy donors. Overall study results and limits: TCR beta V segments were, for the most part, productive about 87% or about 30% of the time in an earlier analysis. When analyzed later, a missense DCLRE1C variant was found to be linked to TCR beta V- and J-gene trimming.

As concerns this clone: Antigen: not known.

Both 60 Vbeta primers and 13 Jbeta primers went into the PCR. Per the authors' pipeline: The authors later counted approximately 80 million unique TCR beta chains, 9.5 million to 13 million of them shared. Method: immunoSEQ multiplex PCR; TCRdb's copy keeps in-frame clones and lacks some. V and J calls and clone size are those listed in that table; D and trimming were worked out from the DNA. The table lists some 80,000 clones, around 60% of them singletons. The CDR3 length is 14 residues. The J segment lost 3 bases and the V segment lost 4 bases, leaving 0 bases of the junction unmatched. Germline assignment: CDR1 PRHDT and CDR2 FYEKMQ (reference sequence).

The receptor's source is a male donor in good health and CMV-seropositive. This chain uses TRBV13 with TRBJ2-6; TRBD2 matches 7 bases. The specimen was PBMCs. CDR3 region: CASSWGGGANVLTF. Written as DNA, the CDR3 is TGTGCCAGCAGCTGGGGGGGTGGGGCCAACGTCCTGACTTTC.